This T cell receptor beta chain stems from a study of T cell responses to AZD1222 COVID-19 vaccine. Study-level information: Pooling was applied to second doses at about 4 or about 12 weeks. Broader study findings: Repertoire samples came only from after the peak T cell response.

With regard to this clone: Its target is not known.

Sequencing was performed with immunoSEQ multiplex PCR; in TCRdb, only in-frame clones are kept and a portion is missing. Altogether 110,000 to 150,000 clones are present, roughly 90% being singletons, with the ten largest covering just over 3%. The V gene lost 5 bases and the J gene lost 1 base, with 8 bases spanning the gap. Germline loops: CDR1 LNHDA, CDR2 SQIVND (reference sequence). This CDR3 region has 13 residues. Specimen: peripheral blood, collected on day 0 of AZD1222 vaccination. V usage is TRBV19 and J usage is TRBJ1-1; D is possibly TRBD1 (6 bases). The sequence came from an adult in good health. For the CDR3, the DNA is TGTGCCAGTAGTCGACAGGAGAACACTGAAGCTTTCTTT. It encodes CASSRQENTEAFF. Full variable domain (missing parts from reference TRBV19 and TRBJ1-1): DGGITQSPKYLFRKEGQNVTLSCEQNLNHDAMYWYRQDPGQGLRLIYYSQIVNDFQKGDIAEGYSVSREKKESFPLTVTSAQKNPTAFYLCASSRQENTEAFFGQGTRLTVV.